This T cell receptor beta chain was sequenced in a study of T cell changes during pregnancy in multiple sclerosis (dated by TCRdb to about 2019). Background for the entire study: The study looked at changes in the T cell repertoire across pregnancy in women with multiple sclerosis.

This clone was seen once. Its antigen is not yet known. Base quality data are lacking; no much larger clone is found one base away. The library was generated by the immunoSEQ multiplex PCR assay. Entries here come from immuneACCESS through TCRdb and include only in-frame sequences with V and J called. Some clones fail to appear in such tables; in the studies checked, an unresolved V gene covers under half of the shortfall, and the cause of the remainder is unknown. Across this sample there are about 86,000 clones, with approximately 89% seen only once. The ten top clones hold around 1.7% of the sample. After removal of 5 bases from V and 0 bases from J, the junction retains 5 bases not matched to a gene. CDR1 and CDR2, per the germline V gene, are SGHTA and FQGNSA. The CDR3 spans 15 residues, from the cysteine through the phenylalanine. Only the CDR3 DNA stays, 45 bases, in frame from base 1.

The clonotype was recovered from a female donor in good health, enrolled as a control in a pregnancy study. Sequenced here: peripheral blood, sampled in the first trimester of pregnancy. The rearranged chain carries TRBV7-2 and TRBJ2-3; 7 bases in the middle match TRBD2. CDR3 region: CASSLGRGSTDTQYF. The bases read TGTGCCAGCAGCCTCGGGCGGGGGAGCACAGATACGCAGTATTTT.